This T cell receptor beta chain was recovered during a study of cytomegalovirus exposure and HLA in healthy donors. Looking at the study overall: The study placed approximately 78% of its 350 to 450 genotyped donors in the Caucasian-associated ancestry cluster. Study-wide results and limits: In the analysis, some V segments, TRBV6-2 and TRBV6-3 included, were excluded as indistinguishable. Within an earlier analysis, most TCR beta V segments proved productive either about 90% or about 30% of the time.

V was cut by 5 bases and J by 6 bases, with 14 bases left in between. This CDR3 comprises 13 residues. Germline V CDR1 and CDR2: SGHRS, YFSETQ. The PCR employed 60 Vbeta primers together with 13 Jbeta primers. The table came from immunoSEQ multiplex PCR; TCRdb's copy has only in-frame clones and leaves some out. This sample carries some 150,000 clones, 82% of them seen once, and the ten largest clones take about 7.5%. Concerning this clone: Its antigen is not identified.

The receptor comes from a woman aged 45-59 years in good health and CMV-seropositive. The chain carries TRBV5-1 and TRBJ1-1, with a possible D match to TRBD1 (5 bases). Sequencing was done on a sample of PBMCs. The DNA of the CDR3 is TGCGCCAGCAGGTTAGGGGTTATCGCTGAAGCTTTCTTT. It specifies CASRLGVIAEAFF.